One and the same sample provided the 10 T cell receptor beta chains below, sequenced in a study of blood T cell repertoires in COVID-19. The assay was immunoSEQ multiplex PCR, and TCRdb's table has in-frame clones only and misses some. The table has around 150,000 clones, 80% to 90% seen once. Sequenced sample: peripheral blood. These receptor sequences come from a man aged 40-50 years with acute or convalescent COVID-19.

The rearrangement uses TRBV27 and TRBJ2-7; D is possibly TRBD2 (5 bases). Trimming shortened V by 3 bases and J by 0 bases, and 9 bases separated the two germline ends. Germline-derived CDR1 and CDR2 are MNHEY and SMNVEV (reference sequence). This CDR3 region has 14 residues. DNA of the CDR3: TGTGCCAGCAGTTTCGGAGGAGGCTCCTACGAGCAGTACTTC. It specifies CASSFGGGSYEQYF.

Concerning this clone: This CDR3 is also generated by other DNA sequences in the sample. The genes are TRBV25-1 and TRBJ2-2, with 7 bases that match TRBD1. From germline, CDR1 is MGHDK and CDR2 SYGVNS. This CDR3 has 17 amino acids. V lost 10 bases to trimming and J lost 4 bases; unmatched junction nucleotides: 18. The CDR3 protein is CAKPTGRRFRATGELFF. The DNA for the CDR3 is TGTGCCAAACCGACAGGGCGGCGTTTCAGAGCCACCGGGGAGCTGTTTTTT.

This clone was picked up one time. The chain joins TRBV5-1 to TRBJ1-6; D call uncertain. V lost 0 bases to trimming and J lost 7 bases, with 11 bases between them. The CDR3 loop spans 15 amino acids. Germline lookup yields CDR1 SGHRS and CDR2 YFSETQ. The CDR3 here is CASSLAESPNSPLHF. The DNA of the CDR3 is TGCGCCAGCAGCTTGGCCGAAAGCCCAAATTCACCCCTCCACTTT.

This chain links TRBV6-5 with TRBJ2-1; TRBD2 matches 9 bases. V gave up 7 bases and J gave up 1 base; unmatched junction bases: 2. The CDR3 contains 14 residues. Germline CDR1 MNHEY, CDR2 SVGAGI. CDR3 in DNA: TGTGCCAGCATGCGGGGGGGATCCTACAATGAGCAGTTCTTC. Translating it yields CASMRGGSYNEQFF.

The gene calls are TRBV19 and TRBJ2-5; no definite D call. The CDR3 is 15 amino acids. The germline V gene has CDR1 LNHDA and CDR2 SQIVND (reference sequence). Trimming removed 6 bases at V and 4 bases at J, with 18 bases between. Here the CDR3 DNA reads TGTGCCAGTAGCCCGTGGGTGATTAGCCGAGAGACCCAGTACTTC. Translated, it gives CASSPWVISRETQYF.

The chain couples TRBV3-1 (or the pseudogene TRBV3-2) to TRBJ1-2; D remains ambiguous. The CDR3 totals 14 residues. Trimming stripped 4 bases from V and 11 bases from J, with 20 bases between. Germline V CDR1 and CDR2: LGHDT, YNNKEL (reference sequence). This CDR3 is CASSPPGPSLGYTF. CDR3 coding DNA: TGTGCCAGCAGCCCACCGGGTCCCTCCCTTGGGTACACCTTC.

The chain combines TRBV7-9 with TRBJ2-7; 7 nucleotides line up with TRBD1. With 4 bases clipped from V and 8 bases from J, the junction kept 5 bases outside the gene matches. This CDR3 is built from 12 residues. From germline, CDR1 is SEHNR and CDR2 FQNEAQ (reference sequence). This CDR3 is CASSSRQGQQYF. The CDR3 DNA reads as TGTGCCAGCAGCTCCCGACAGGGCCAGCAGTACTTC.

The chain links TRBV5-1 to TRBJ1-5; D unclear. Germline values: CDR1 SGHRS, CDR2 YFSETQ. The V end was cut by 7 bases, the J end by 2 bases, with 13 bases between. This CDR3 comprises 14 residues. CDR3 bases: TGCGCCAGCCCATTCAACAGCCGCAATCAGCCCCAGCATTTT. Translation gives CASPFNSRNQPQHF.

CDR3 sequence reads: CASSQFLSSGNTIYF. The CDR3 region has the DNA TGCGCCAGCAGCCAATTCCTCAGCTCTGGAAACACCATATATTTT. This sequence joins TRBV4-1 and TRBJ1-3, with D hard to call. The CDR3 covers 15 residues. Germline CDR1 MGHRA, CDR2 YSYEKL. V lost 2 bases to trimming and J lost 0 bases, with 8 bases between them.

The gene calls are TRBV5-1 and TRBJ1-2, with TRBD1 identical over 7 bases. The CDR3 runs 16 residues. CDR1 and CDR2 (germline): SGHRS, YFSETQ. Trimming took 4 bases from V and 0 from J; bases not matched to a gene: 9. The CDR3 sequence: CASSPYGTAANYGYTF. CDR3 nucleotide sequence: TGCGCCAGCAGCCCCTACGGGACAGCAGCTAACTATGGCTACACCTTC.